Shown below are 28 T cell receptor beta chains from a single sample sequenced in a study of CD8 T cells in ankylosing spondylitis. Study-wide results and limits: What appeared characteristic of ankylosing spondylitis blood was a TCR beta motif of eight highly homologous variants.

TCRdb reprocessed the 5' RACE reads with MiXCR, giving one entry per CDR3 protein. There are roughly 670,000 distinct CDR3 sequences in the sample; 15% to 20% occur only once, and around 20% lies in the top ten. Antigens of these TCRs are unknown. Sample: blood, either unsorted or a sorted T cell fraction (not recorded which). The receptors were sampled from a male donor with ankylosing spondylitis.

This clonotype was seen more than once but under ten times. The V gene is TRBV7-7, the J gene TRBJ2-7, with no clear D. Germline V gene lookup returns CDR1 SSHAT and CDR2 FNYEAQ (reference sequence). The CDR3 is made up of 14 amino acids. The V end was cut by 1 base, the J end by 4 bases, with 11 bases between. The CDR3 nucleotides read TGTGCCAGCAGCTTAGGGACCGCCGGGTACGAGCAGTACTTC. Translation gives CASSLGTAGYEQYF.

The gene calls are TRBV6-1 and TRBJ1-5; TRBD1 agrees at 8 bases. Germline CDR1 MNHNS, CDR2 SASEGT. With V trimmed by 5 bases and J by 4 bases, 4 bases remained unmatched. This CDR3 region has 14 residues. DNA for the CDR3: TGTGCCAGCAGTCCGGACAGGGAGAATCAGCCCCAGCATTTT. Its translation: CASSPDRENQPQHF.

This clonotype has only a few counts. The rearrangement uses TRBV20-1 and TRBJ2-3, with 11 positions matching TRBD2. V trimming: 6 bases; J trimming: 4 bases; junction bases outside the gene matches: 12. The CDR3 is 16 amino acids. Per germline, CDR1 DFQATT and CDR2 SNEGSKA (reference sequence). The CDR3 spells CSALPSVAGGADTQYF. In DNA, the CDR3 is TGCAGTGCGCTCCCCTCGGTAGCGGGGGGGGCAGATACGCAGTATTTT.

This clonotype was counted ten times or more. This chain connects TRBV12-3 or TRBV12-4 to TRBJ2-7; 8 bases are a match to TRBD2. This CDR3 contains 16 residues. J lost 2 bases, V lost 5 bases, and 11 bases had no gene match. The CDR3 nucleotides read TGTGCCAGCAGTAAGCCTGGCGGGAGGATAGCCTACGAGCAGTACTTC. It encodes CASSKPGGRIAYEQYF.

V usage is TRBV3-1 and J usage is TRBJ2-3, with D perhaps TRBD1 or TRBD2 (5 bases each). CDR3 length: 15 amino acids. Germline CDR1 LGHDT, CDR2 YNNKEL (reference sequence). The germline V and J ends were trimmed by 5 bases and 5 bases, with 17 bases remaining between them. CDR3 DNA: TGTGCCAGCAGCACGGGGACCGGATCTGGAGATACGCAGTATTTT. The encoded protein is CASSTGTGSGDTQYF.

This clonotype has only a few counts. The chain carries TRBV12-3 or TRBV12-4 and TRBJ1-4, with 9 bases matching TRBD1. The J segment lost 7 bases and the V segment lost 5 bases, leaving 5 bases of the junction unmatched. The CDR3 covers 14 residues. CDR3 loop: CASSRTGEREKLFF. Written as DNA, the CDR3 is TGTGCCAGCAGTAGGACAGGGGAGCGTGAAAAACTGTTTTTT.

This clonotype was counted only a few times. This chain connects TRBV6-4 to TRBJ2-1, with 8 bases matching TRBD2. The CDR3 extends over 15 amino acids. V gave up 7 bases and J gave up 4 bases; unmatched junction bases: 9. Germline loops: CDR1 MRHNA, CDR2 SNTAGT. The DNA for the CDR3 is TGTGCCAGCACCAGACTAAGCGGGGGTTACAATGAGCAGTTCTTC. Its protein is CASTRLSGGYNEQFF.

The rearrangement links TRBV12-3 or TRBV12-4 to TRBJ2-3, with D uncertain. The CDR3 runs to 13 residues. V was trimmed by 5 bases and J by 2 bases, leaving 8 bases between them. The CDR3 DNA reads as TGTGCCAGCAGTCCGGTGTTCACAGATACGCAGTATTTT. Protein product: CASSPVFTDTQYF.

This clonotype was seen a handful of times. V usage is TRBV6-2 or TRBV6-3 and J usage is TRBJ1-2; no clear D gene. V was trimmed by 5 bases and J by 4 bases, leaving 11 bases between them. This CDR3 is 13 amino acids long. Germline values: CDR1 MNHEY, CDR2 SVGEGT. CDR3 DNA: TGTGCCAGCAGTCAGACGGTTACCTATGGCTACACCTTC. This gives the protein CASSQTVTYGYTF.

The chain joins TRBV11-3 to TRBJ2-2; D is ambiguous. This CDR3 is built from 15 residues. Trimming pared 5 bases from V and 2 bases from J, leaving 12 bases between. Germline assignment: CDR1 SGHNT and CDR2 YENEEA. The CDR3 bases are TGTGCCAGCAGCCCTACTCCCCCTAACACCGGGGAGCTGTTTTTT. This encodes CASSPTPPNTGELFF.

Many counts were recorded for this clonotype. CDR3 in DNA: TGTGCCAGCAGGCCTAGTCAGGGGGCGCCCTATGGCTACACCTTC. Translated: CASRPSQGAPYGYTF. V gene TRBV12-3 or TRBV12-4 combines with J gene TRBJ1-2, with 8 bases identical to TRBD1. Trimming took 6 bases from V and 4 from J; bases not matched to a gene: 10. The CDR3 sequence is 15 residues long.

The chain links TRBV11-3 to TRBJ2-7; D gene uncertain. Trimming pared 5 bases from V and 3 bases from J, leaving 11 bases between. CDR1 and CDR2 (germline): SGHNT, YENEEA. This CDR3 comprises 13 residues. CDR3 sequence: CASSDGRNYEQYF. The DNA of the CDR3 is TGTGCCAGCAGCGACGGACGGAACTACGAGCAGTACTTC.

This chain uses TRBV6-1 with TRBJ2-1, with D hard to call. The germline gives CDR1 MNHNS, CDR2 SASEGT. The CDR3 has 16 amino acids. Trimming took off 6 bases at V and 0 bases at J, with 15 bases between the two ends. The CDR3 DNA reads TGTGCCAGCAGATCGCACGGACGGTCCTCCTACAATGAGCAGTTCTTC. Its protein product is CASRSHGRSSYNEQFF.

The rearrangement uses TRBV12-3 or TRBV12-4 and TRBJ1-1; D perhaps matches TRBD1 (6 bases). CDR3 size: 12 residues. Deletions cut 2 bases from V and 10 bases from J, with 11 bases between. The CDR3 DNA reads TGTGCCAGCAGTTTAATTAGAGGGGGAGCTTTCTTT. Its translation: CASSLIRGGAFF.

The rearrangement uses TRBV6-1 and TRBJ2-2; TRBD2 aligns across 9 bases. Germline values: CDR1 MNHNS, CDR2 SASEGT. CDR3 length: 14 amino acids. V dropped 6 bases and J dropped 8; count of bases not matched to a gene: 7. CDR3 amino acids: CASRLAGFTGELFF. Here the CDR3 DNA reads TGTGCCAGCAGGCTAGCGGGATTTACGGGGGAGCTGTTTTTT.

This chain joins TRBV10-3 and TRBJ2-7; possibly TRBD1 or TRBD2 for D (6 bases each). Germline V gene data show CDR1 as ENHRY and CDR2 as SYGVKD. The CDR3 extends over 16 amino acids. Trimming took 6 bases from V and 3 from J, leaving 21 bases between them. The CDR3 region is CAISKWRGRGNYEQYF. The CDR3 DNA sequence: TGTGCCATCAGCAAGTGGCGGGGCAGGGGCAACTACGAGCAGTACTTC.

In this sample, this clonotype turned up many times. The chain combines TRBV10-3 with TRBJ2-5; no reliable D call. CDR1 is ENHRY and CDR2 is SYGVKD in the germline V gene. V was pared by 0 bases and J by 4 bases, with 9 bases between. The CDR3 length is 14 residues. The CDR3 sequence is CAISESGHPETQYF. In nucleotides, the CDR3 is TGTGCCATCAGTGAGTCCGGCCATCCAGAGACCCAGTACTTC.

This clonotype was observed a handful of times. CDR3: CASSQDAPQRLETQYF. CDR3 DNA: TGCGCCAGCAGCCAAGACGCCCCCCAGAGGCTCGAGACCCAGTACTTC. J is TRBJ2-5 and V is TRBV4-3; D unresolved. Germline V CDR1 and CDR2: LGHNA, YSLEER. CDR3 length: 16 residues. V was shortened by 0 bases and J by 5 bases, with 16 bases between the two germline ends.

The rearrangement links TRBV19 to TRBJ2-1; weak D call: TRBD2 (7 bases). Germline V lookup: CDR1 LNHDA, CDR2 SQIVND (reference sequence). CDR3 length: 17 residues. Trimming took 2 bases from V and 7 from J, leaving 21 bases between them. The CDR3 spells CASSIIFGGGHGNEQFF. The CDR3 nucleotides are TGTGCCAGTAGTATAATTTTCGGCGGGGGCCACGGGAATGAGCAGTTCTTC.

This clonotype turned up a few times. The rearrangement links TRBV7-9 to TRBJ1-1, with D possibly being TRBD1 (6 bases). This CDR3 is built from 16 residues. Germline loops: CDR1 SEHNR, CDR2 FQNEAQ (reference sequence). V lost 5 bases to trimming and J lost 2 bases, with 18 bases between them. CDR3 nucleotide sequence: TGTGCCAGCAGCCCCCAAAATTTGGACAGAAACACTGAAGCTTTCTTT. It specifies CASSPQNLDRNTEAFF.

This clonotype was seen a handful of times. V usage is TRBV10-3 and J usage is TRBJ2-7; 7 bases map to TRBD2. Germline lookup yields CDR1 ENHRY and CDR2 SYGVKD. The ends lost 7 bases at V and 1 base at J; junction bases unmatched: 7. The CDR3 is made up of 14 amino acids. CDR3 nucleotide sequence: TGTGCCATCACCGCGGGCGGGGGATCCTACGAGCAGTACTTC. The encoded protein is CAITAGGGSYEQYF.

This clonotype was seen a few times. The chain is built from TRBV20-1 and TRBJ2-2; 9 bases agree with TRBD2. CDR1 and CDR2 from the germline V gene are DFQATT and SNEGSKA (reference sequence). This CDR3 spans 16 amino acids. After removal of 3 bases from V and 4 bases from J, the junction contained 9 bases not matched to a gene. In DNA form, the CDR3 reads TGCAGTGCTAGGTATAGCGGGAGTAGCGGCACCGGGGAGCTGTTTTTT. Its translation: CSARYSGSSGTGELFF.

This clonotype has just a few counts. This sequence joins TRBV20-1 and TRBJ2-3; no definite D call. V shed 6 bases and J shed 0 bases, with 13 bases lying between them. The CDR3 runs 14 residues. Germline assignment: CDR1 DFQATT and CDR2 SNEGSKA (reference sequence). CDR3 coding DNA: TGCAGTGCCACCGGGCCTACTAGCACAGATACGCAGTATTTT. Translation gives CSATGPTSTDTQYF.

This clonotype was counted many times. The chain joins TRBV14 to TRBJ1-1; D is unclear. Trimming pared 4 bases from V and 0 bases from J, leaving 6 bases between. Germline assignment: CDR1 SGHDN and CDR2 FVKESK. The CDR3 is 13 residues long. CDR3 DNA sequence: TGTGCCAGCAGCCCCTTCATGAACACTGAAGCTTTCTTT. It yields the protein CASSPFMNTEAFF.

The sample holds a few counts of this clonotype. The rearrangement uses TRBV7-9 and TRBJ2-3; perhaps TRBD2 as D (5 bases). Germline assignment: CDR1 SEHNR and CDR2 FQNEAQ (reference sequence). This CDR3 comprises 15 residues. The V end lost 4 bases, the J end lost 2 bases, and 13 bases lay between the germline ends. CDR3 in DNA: TGTGCCAGCAGCTCCGGACGGGGTTACACAGATACGCAGTATTTT. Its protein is CASSSGRGYTDTQYF.

CDR3 protein: CASSLIPSGSAWRELFF. CDR3 bases: TGTGCCAGCAGCCTCATCCCTAGCGGGAGCGCTTGGAGGGAGCTGTTTTTT. The chain links TRBV6-2 or TRBV6-3 to TRBJ2-2, with 10 positions matching TRBD2. This CDR3 is 17 amino acids long. Germline CDR1 and CDR2: MNHEY and SVGEGT. J gave up 9 bases and V 6 bases, and 16 bases lay outside the gene matches.

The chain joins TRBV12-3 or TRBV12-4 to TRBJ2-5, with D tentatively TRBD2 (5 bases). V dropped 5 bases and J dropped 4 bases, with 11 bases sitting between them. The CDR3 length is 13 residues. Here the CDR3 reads CASSLYAGETQYF. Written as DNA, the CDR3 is TGTGCCAGCAGTCTCTATGCGGGAGAGACCCAGTACTTC.

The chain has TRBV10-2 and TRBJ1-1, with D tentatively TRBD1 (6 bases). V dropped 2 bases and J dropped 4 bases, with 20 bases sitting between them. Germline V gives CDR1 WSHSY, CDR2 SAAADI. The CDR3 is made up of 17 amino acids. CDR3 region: CASSETAALDSGTEAFF. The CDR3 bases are TGCGCCAGCAGTGAGACCGCCGCTCTGGACAGTGGCACTGAAGCTTTCTTT.